This entry lists 15 T cell receptor beta chains sequenced from one sample in a study of T cells after yellow fever vaccination. TCRdb ran MiXCR on the 5' RACE reads and lists one entry per CDR3 protein. The sample carries approximately 330,000 distinct CDR3 sequences, 4.1% recorded once. The starting material was PBMCs, obtained 5 days after the yellow fever booster vaccination. These receptors were collected from a man in his late teens or twenties who received the YFV17D yellow fever vaccine.

This clonotype was recorded many times. V usage is TRBV7-8 and J usage is TRBJ2-7; 9 bases line up with TRBD2. Germline CDR1 is SGHVS and CDR2 is FQNEAQ. V was clipped by 5 bases and J by 2 bases; unmatched bases: 10. The CDR3 totals 16 residues. CDR3 DNA sequence: TGTGCCAGCAGCCCTCAGGGAGCGGGGGGAACCTACGAGCAGTACTTC. This gives the protein CASSPQGAGGTYEQYF.

This clonotype has ten or more counts. The chain has TRBV20-1 and TRBJ1-2; D possibly corresponds to TRBD1 (5 bases). This CDR3 contains 12 residues. V was clipped by 2 bases and J by 5 bases, with 9 bases between them. The germline CDR1 and CDR2 sequences are DFQATT and SNEGSKA (reference sequence). The CDR3 DNA sequence: TGCAGTGCTAGATCGGGGCCGTATGGCTACACCTTC. Its protein product is CSARSGPYGYTF.

The chain has TRBV5-6 and TRBJ1-2, with 10 bases identical to TRBD1. Germline CDR1 and CDR2: SGHDT and YYEEEE. V gave up 2 bases and J gave up 8 bases; unmatched junction bases: 9. The CDR3 sequence is 15 residues long. CDR3 sequence (DNA): TGTGCCAGCAGCTTCCCGGGACAGGGGCGGGGAGGCTACACCTTC. Translating it yields CASSFPGQGRGGYTF.

The chain employs TRBV28 and TRBJ2-7, with 9 bases aligning to TRBD1. The CDR3 is made up of 13 amino acids. Germline-derived CDR1 and CDR2 are MDHEN and SYDVKM. The V gene end was trimmed by 7 bases and the J gene end by 3 bases; junction bases not matched to a gene: 4. CDR3 sequence reads: CASNLGQGYEQYV. The CDR3 DNA follows: TGTGCCAGCAACTTGGGACAGGGCTACGAGCAGTACGTC.

This clonotype was recorded at least ten times. The chain uses TRBV11-2 and TRBJ2-3; 9 nucleotides line up with TRBD2. Germline V gives CDR1 SGHAT, CDR2 FQNNGV. Losses at the gene ends were 6 bases for V and 6 bases for J; bases not matched to a gene: 10. The CDR3 is 15 residues long. The chain's CDR3 is CASSIAGALGDTQYF. CDR3 coding DNA: TGTGCCAGCAGTATAGCGGGGGCCCTGGGTGATACGCAGTATTTT.

This clonotype was observed a few times. The CDR3 DNA reads as TGTGCCAGCAGCTCCCGGGCAGGGGTTCCCCTGAATACCCCTGAAGCTTTCTTT. This sequence encodes CASSSRAGVPLNTPEAFF. The chain links TRBV7-6 to TRBJ1-1, with D perhaps TRBD1 (6 bases). V was shortened by 4 bases and J by 6 bases, with 27 bases between the two germline ends. This CDR3 has 18 amino acids. The germline V gene encodes CDR1 SGHVS and CDR2 FNYEAQ.

This chain links TRBV4-3 with TRBJ1-6; D gene uncertain. This CDR3 has 16 amino acids. CDR1 LGHNA and CDR2 YSLEER come from the germline V gene. Trimming removed 5 bases at V and 7 bases at J, with 18 bases between. The CDR3 sequence: CASSSYGRFANSPLHF. The CDR3 DNA sequence: TGCGCCAGCAGCTCCTACGGGAGGTTCGCAAATTCACCCCTCCACTTT.

This clonotype appeared a few times. V usage is TRBV5-1 and J usage is TRBJ2-7; D not certain. Germline V lookup: CDR1 SGHRS, CDR2 YFSETQ. The CDR3 length is 13 residues. Trimming shortened V by 4 bases and J by 3 bases, and 11 bases separated the two germline ends. The CDR3 loop is CASSLNTVYEQYF. CDR3 nucleotides: TGCGCCAGCAGCCTAAACACAGTCTACGAGCAGTACTTC.

This clonotype was seen only a few times. The rearrangement links TRBV2 to TRBJ1-3, with D perhaps matching TRBD1 (5 bases). The V and J ends lost 4 bases and 2 bases respectively, with 18 bases between them. This CDR3 has 17 amino acids. In germline, CDR1 is SNHLY, CDR2 FYNNEI. As DNA, the CDR3 is TGTGCCAGCAGTGCAGGCGGGACTCTTAGGACTGGAAACACCATATATTTT. Translating it yields CASSAGGTLRTGNTIYF.

The gene calls are TRBV5-4 and TRBJ2-5, with 8 bases matching TRBD1. This CDR3 spans 16 amino acids. CDR1 is SGHNT, CDR2 YYREEE, per germline (reference sequence). The trim removed 2 bases at V and 2 bases at J, leaving 8 bases unmatched. The CDR3: CASSFLPGQEQETQYF. The CDR3 DNA follows: TGTGCCAGCAGCTTCTTGCCGGGACAGGAACAAGAGACCCAGTACTTC.

This clonotype was recorded once. This chain uses TRBV4-3 with TRBJ1-3, with D hard to call. From germline, CDR1 is LGHNA and CDR2 YSLEER. This CDR3 is 15 amino acids long. V gave up 0 bases and J gave up 0 bases, with 6 bases separating them. The CDR3 coding sequence is TGCGCCAGCAGCCAAGATGGGGACTCTGGAAACACCATATATTTT. This encodes CASSQDGDSGNTIYF.

The CDR3 spells CASSFDGGEQFF. The DNA of the CDR3 is TGTGCCAGCAGTTTCGACGGGGGGGAGCAGTTCTTC. The rearrangement uses TRBV6-6 and TRBJ2-1; 7 bases agree with TRBD2. Germline CDR1 and CDR2: MNHNY and SVGAGI (reference sequence). V was pared by 4 bases and J by 10 bases, with 4 bases of the junction left unmatched. The CDR3 has 12 residues.

This clonotype was counted at least ten times. This chain joins TRBV4-1 and TRBJ1-5; a weak D match, TRBD1 (6 bases). The V end was cut by 5 bases, the J end by 3 bases, with 29 bases between. The CDR3 totals 20 residues. Germline assignment: CDR1 MGHRA and CDR2 YSYEKL. The CDR3 here is CASSITLHGGRSPYNQPQHF. The CDR3, as DNA: TGCGCCAGCAGCATTACCCTCCACGGGGGCCGGTCCCCGTACAATCAGCCCCAGCATTTT.

This clonotype appeared a few times. The V gene is TRBV24-1, the J gene TRBJ2-6, with 7 bases matching TRBD1. CDR3 size: 20 residues. Germline CDR1 and CDR2: KGHDR and SFDVKD. V was pared by 0 bases and J by 0 bases, with 10 bases of the junction left unmatched. The CDR3 nucleotides are TGTGCCACCAGTGATTTGCCAAGGACAGGCCATAACTCTGGGGCCAACGTCCTGACTTTC. Its translation is CATSDLPRTGHNSGANVLTF.

The V call is TRBV4-1, the J call TRBJ2-3; the D is unclear. This CDR3 contains 16 residues. Germline assignment: CDR1 MGHRA and CDR2 YSYEKL. Trimming removed 1 base from V and 3 bases from J, with 14 bases in between. CDR3 protein: CASSQVPDAVTDTQYF. In nucleotides, the CDR3 is TGCGCCAGCAGCCAAGTACCGGACGCCGTAACAGATACGCAGTATTTT.